The clone carrying this T cell receptor (beta chain) was observed a handful of times. The germline gives CDR1 MDHEN, CDR2 SYDVKM. The CDR3 sequence is 14 residues long. The V gene lost 6 bases and the J gene lost 0 bases, with 12 bases spanning the gap. Stated time point: pre-sensitization, week 0. The treatment: therapeutic diphenylcyclopropenone sensitization with weekly scalp DPC. This sample is part of a study of human T cells and chemical hapten exposure. Study background: Slight differences in pooled library volume were the main source of varying TCR yields across samples.

MiXCR was run by TCRdb on the RACE reads, yielding one entry per CDR3 protein. The sample shows approximately 260,000 distinct CDR3 sequences, 8.6% of them seen only once. The input for sequencing was whole blood, taken in connection with sensitization to the hapten diphenylcyclopropenone (DPC). This sequence joins TRBV28 and TRBJ2-7, with D tentatively TRBD1 or TRBD2 (6 bases each). The sequence was obtained from a woman aged 35 to 49 with alopecia areata. Some clones in this sample may be carry-over from other donors' samples. The CDR3 DNA sequence: TGTGCCAGCAGACAAGGGGGGTCCTCCTACGAGCAGTACTTC. It is translated as CASRQGGSSYEQYF.